The rows below give T cell receptor beta chains drawn from one sample of a study of OX40 agonist ivuxolimab in advanced cancers. Some clones are missing from TCRdb's copy, which holds only in-frame ones; the method was immunoSEQ multiplex PCR. This table has more than 65,000 clones, around 80% appearing once. The source was CD4+ or CD8+ T cells sorted from blood, collected in a trial of the OX40 agonist ivuxolimab. The receptors were sampled from an adult with an advanced solid tumor such as melanoma, head and neck, liver or kidney cancer. The CDR3 runs from the conserved cysteine through the conserved F or W. A D gene is named only where the DNA matches it firmly. The listing skips clone size in some rows; elsewhere it reads once, few, many or a size class.

size | J | D | V | DNA | CDR3
few | TRBJ2-2 | . | TRBV12-5 | TGTGCTAGTGGTTTGGACTGGGCCGGGGAGCTGTTTTTT | CASGLDWAGELFF
. | TRBJ1-6 | . | TRBV7-9 | TGTGCCAGCAGTGGCCAGGGAGTACCCCTCCACTTT | CASSGQGVPLHF
. | TRBJ1-2 | . | TRBV6-6 | TGTGCCAGCAGGAGACAGAGCTCTACTAACTATGGCTACACCTTC | CASRRQSSTNYGYTF
. | TRBJ2-7 | . | TRBV11-2 | TGTGCCAGCAGCTTAAACGCGGGGGCCTTTTACGAGCAGTACTTC | CASSLNAGAFYEQYF
. | TRBJ2-3 | . | TRBV6-5 | TGTGCCAGCAGACCGGACTTCACAGATACGCAGTATTTT | CASRPDFTDTQYF
. | TRBJ1-3 | . | TRBV6-5 | TGTGCCAGCAGTTACTCCCCGCGTGCTGGAAACACCATATATTTT | CASSYSPRAGNTIYF
. | TRBJ2-3 | TRBD1 | TRBV6-5 | TGTGTCGCCCGGGACAGCGTTAACACAGATACGCAGTATTTT | CVARDSVNTDTQYF
. | TRBJ1-1 | TRBD1 | TRBV9 | TGTGCCAGCAGCACGACAGGGGGGAACACTGAAGCTTTCTTT | CASSTTGGNTEAFF
. | TRBJ1-1 | . | TRBV18 | TGTGCCAGCTCACCTCAGACCACTGAAGCTTTCTTT | CASSPQTTEAFF
. | TRBJ1-1 | . | TRBV18 | TGTGCCAGCTCCAAACCGGGGAACACTGAAGCTTTCTTT | CASSKPGNTEAFF
. | TRBJ1-4 | . | TRBV7-6 | TGTGCCAGCAGCTTAGTTCCGGGGCTCGGGGAAAAACTGTTTTTT | CASSLVPGLGEKLFF
. | TRBJ1-5 | . | TRBV7-2 | TGTGCCAGCATCCAGGGAGTCGGACAGCCCCAGCATTTT | CASIQGVGQPQHF
many | TRBJ1-4 | . | TRBV2 | TGTGCCAGCAGCCCCCGGGGGGGGAGGAATGAAAAACTGTTTTTT | CASSPRGGRNEKLFF
. | TRBJ1-1 | TRBD1 | TRBV5-1 | TGCGCCAGCAGCTGGACAGGATCCAACACTGAAGCTTTCTTT | CASSWTGSNTEAFF
. | TRBJ2-3 | . | TRBV7-2 | TGTGCCAGCAGCTTTGGGACGGTCACGGATACGCAGTATTTT | CASSFGTVTDTQYF
. | TRBJ2-1 | . | TRBV5-5 | TGTGCCAGCAGCTTGGAGGGAAGCTCCTACAATGAGCAGTTCTTC | CASSLEGSSYNEQFF
. | TRBJ2-7 | . | TRBV5-6 | TGTGCCAGCAGCGGGCCGGGACACCGGAAGGGGCAGTACTTC | CASSGPGHRKGQYF
. | TRBJ1-6 | . | TRBV7-6 | TGTGCCAGCGGGGTACGGGACTATAATTCACCCCTCCACTTT | CASGVRDYNSPLHF
. | TRBJ2-7 | . | TRBV5-1 | TGCGCCAGCAGCTCCTCATATCGGGACTTTCGGGGGCAGTACTTC | CASSSSYRDFRGQYF
. | TRBJ2-5 | . | TRBV18 | TGTGCCAGCTCACCCAATGGCGAAGAGACCCAGTACTTC | CASSPNGEETQYF
. | TRBJ2-2 | . | TRBV7-9 | TGTGCCAGCAGCTTGGCAGGGGTCACCGGGGAGCTGTTTTTT | CASSLAGVTGELFF
. | TRBJ1-6 | . | TRBV19 | TGTGCCAGTACAGGAGGGTTTAATCCACCCCTCCACTTT | CASTGGFNPPLHF
. | TRBJ2-2 | TRBD2 | TRBV6-5 | TGTGCCAGCAGCGATAGCGGGGTGAACACCGGGGAGCTGTTTTTT | CASSDSGVNTGELFF
. | TRBJ1-2 | . | TRBV2 | TGTGCCAGCAGCTCGATTCCCAGGGGTAACTATGGCTACACCTTC | CASSSIPRGNYGYTF
. | TRBJ1-1 | . | TRBV6-1 | TGTGCCAGCAGTGAAGCGGCACAGATTTACACTGAAGCTTTCTTT | CASSEAAQIYTEAFF